This T cell receptor beta chain was profiled in a study of T cell repertoires and HLA-DP antigens. The V segment lost 4 bases and the J segment 6 bases; nucleotides outside the gene matches: 11. The germline V gene has CDR1 SGHNT and CDR2 YYREEE (reference sequence). The CDR3 contains 16 residues. To note about this clone: The target antigen is unknown.

Method: immunoSEQ multiplex PCR; TCRdb's copy keeps in-frame clones and lacks some. This sample has approximately 100,000 clones, with 86% found just once. Specimen: CD4+ T cells from PBMCs. The TCR comes from a man aged 50 to 59 in good health and CMV-seronegative. The chain joins TRBV5-4 to TRBJ2-2; TRBD1 matches at 8 bases. The CDR3 coding sequence is TGTGCCAGCAGCCCCAGACAGGGGAAGTTCGCCGGGGAGCTGTTTTTT. Its protein product is CASSPRQGKFAGELFF.